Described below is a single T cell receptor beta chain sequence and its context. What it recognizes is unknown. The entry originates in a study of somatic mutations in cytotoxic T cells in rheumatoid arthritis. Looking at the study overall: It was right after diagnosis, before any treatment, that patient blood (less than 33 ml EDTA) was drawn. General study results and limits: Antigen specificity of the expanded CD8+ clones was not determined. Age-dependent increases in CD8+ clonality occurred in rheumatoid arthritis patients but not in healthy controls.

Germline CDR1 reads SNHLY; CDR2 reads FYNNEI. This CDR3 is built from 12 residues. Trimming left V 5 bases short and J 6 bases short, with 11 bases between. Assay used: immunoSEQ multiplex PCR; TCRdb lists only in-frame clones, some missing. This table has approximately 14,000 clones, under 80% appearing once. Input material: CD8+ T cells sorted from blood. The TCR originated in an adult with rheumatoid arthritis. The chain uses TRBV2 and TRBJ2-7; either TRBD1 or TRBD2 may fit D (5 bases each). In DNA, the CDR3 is TGTGCCAGCAGTCACCGGGACCGCGAGCAGTACTTC. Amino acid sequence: CASSHRDREQYF.